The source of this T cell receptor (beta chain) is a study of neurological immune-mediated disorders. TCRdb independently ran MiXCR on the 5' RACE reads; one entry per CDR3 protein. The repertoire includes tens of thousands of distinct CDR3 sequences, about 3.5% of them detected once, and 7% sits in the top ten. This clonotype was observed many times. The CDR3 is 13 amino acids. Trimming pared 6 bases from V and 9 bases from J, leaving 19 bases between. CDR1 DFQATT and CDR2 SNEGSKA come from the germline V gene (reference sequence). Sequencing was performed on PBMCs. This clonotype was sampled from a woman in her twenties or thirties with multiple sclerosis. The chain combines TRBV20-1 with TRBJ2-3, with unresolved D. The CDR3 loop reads CSALSSAVETQYF. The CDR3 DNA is TGCAGTGCGTTGTCCTCGGCGGTCGAGACGCAGTATTTT.